The rows below give T cell receptor beta chains drawn from one sample of a study of cytomegalovirus exposure and HLA in healthy donors. Repertoires were generated with immunoSEQ multiplex PCR, while TCRdb's copy carries only in-frame clones and drops some. The sample lists about 120,000 clones, over 60% occurring once. Sequencing was done on a sample of PBMCs. Receptors originate from a human donor in good health. Both conserved end residues are part of each CDR3. D genes are given only for firm matches. Size is omitted from some rows. Given values are once, few, many or a class for expanded clones.

j_call clone_size v_call d_call cdr3_aa cdr3_nt
TRBJ1-2 - TRBV7-2 TRBD1 CASSFQGGAHNYGYTF TGTGCCAGCAGCTTTCAAGGGGGCGCACATAACTATGGCTACACCTTC
TRBJ2-7 once TRBV28 TRBD1 CASYSRTGGMEQYF TGTGCCAGTTACTCACGAACAGGGGGGATGGAGCAGTACTTC
TRBJ1-5 - TRBV10-3 TRBD1 CAISEGTGQGTGNQPQHF TGTGCCATCAGTGAGGGAACCGGACAGGGGACGGGCAATCAGCCCCAGCATTTT
TRBJ1-2 - TRBV19 TRBD1 CASSMRPGTGPLGYTF TGTGCCAGTAGTATGCGTCCCGGGACAGGGCCCCTAGGCTACACCTTC
TRBJ2-1 few TRBV7-2 TRBD2 CASSLRSGSNNEQFF TGTGCCAGCAGCTTAAGGAGCGGGAGCAACAATGAGCAGTTCTTC
TRBJ2-7 few TRBV7-2 - CASSPSYEQYF TGTGCCAGCAGCCCCTCGTACGAGCAGTACTTC
TRBJ2-4 - TRBV28 - CATSSGGLDIQYF TGTGCCACCTCTTCGGGGGGCTTGGACATTCAGTACTTC
TRBJ1-1 - TRBV28 TRBD1 CASSPTGSAWANTEAFF TGTGCCAGCAGTCCGACAGGGTCGGCTTGGGCGAACACTGAAGCTTTCTTT
TRBJ2-7 - TRBV27 TRBD2 CASRVTSGRGEQYF TGTGCCAGCAGGGTGACTAGCGGGAGAGGCGAGCAGTACTTC
TRBJ1-5 - TRBV5-1 - CASSPGYSNQPQHF TGCGCCAGCAGCCCCGGTTATAGCAATCAGCCCCAGCATTTT
TRBJ2-4 once TRBV5-1 TRBD1 CASSPRDSLAKNIQYF TGCGCCAGCAGCCCCCGGGACAGTCTAGCCAAAAACATTCAGTACTTC
TRBJ2-3 - TRBV27 TRBD2 CASSLEAGGITDTQYF TGTGCCAGCAGTTTAGAAGCGGGAGGAATCACAGATACGCAGTATTTT
TRBJ2-7 - TRBV28 TRBD2 CASSPIGTSGNYEQYF TGTGCCAGCAGTCCGATCGGGACTAGCGGGAACTACGAGCAGTACTTC
TRBJ1-5 - TRBV15 - CATSRGEGRGRSNQPQHF TGTGCCACCAGCAGAGGTGAGGGCAGGGGCCGGAGCAATCAGCCCCAGCATTTT
TRBJ2-3 - TRBV19 - CASSQPLARTDTQYF TGTGCCAGTAGTCAACCACTAGCCCGCACAGATACGCAGTATTTT
TRBJ2-7 - TRBV27 TRBD1 CASSLNYRGAYEQYF TGTGCCAGCAGTTTAAATTACAGGGGGGCCTACGAGCAGTACTTC
TRBJ2-7 once TRBV18 - CASSRGAVIPYEQYF TGTGCCAGCTCCAGGGGGGCTGTGATCCCCTACGAGCAGTACTTC
TRBJ1-2 - TRBV10-3 TRBD1 CAISEPLAYTGGADGYTF TGTGCCATCAGTGAGCCGCTAGCCTACACAGGGGGCGCTGATGGCTACACCTTC
TRBJ2-6 - TRBV5-1 - CASSLAGGEGSGANVLTF TGCGCCAGCAGCTTGGCGGGCGGGGAAGGGAGCGGGGCCAACGTCCTGACTTTC
TRBJ2-5 - TRBV11-1 TRBD1 CASSLGTGTAKQLQYF TGTGCCAGCAGCTTAGGGACCGGGACAGCCAAACAACTCCAGTACTTC
TRBJ2-2 few TRBV25-1 - CASTKAGLTNTGELFF TGTGCCAGCACTAAGGCGGGGCTGACGAACACCGGGGAGCTGTTTTTT
TRBJ1-1 few TRBV5-1 TRBD1 CASSSGQGLGEAFF TGCGCCAGCAGCTCGGGACAGGGATTGGGAGAAGCTTTCTTT
TRBJ1-4 - TRBV27 TRBD1 CASRIRRTGVTNEKLFF TGTGCCAGCAGGATCCGACGAACAGGGGTAACTAATGAAAAACTGTTTTTT
TRBJ2-7 - TRBV9 TRBD2 CASSTGGLASYEQYF TGTGCCAGCAGCACAGGGGGACTAGCGTCCTACGAGCAGTACTTC
TRBJ2-1 - TRBV18 TRBD1 CASSPPGGSSYNEQFF TGTGCCAGCTCACCGCCAGGGGGCAGCTCCTACAATGAGCAGTTCTTC
TRBJ1-4 - TRBV7-9 - CASSLIGQSNEKLFF TGTGCCAGCAGCTTAATTGGACAGTCTAATGAAAAACTGTTTTTT
TRBJ2-7 - TRBV6-5 - CASRGWGTYEQYF TGTGCCAGCCGGGGGTGGGGGACCTACGAGCAGTACTTC